These T cell receptor beta chains were read from a single sample in a study of T cell responses to AZD1222 COVID-19 vaccine. TCRdb's table, derived via immunoSEQ multiplex PCR, lists solely in-frame clones and lacks some. Counted here are roughly 75,000 clones, about nine tenths occurring once; the ten biggest clones make up 18%. Source: peripheral blood, taken 28 days after the second AZD1222 dose. These receptors were taken from an adult who received the AZD1222 COVID-19 vaccine. Each CDR3 is given with its conserved first and last residue. The D gene is left open where the match is weak. Expanded clones are given a class, and other clones once, few, many or no size at all.

D,V,J,size,length,CDR3,DNA
-,TRBV5-5,TRBJ1-6,-,13,CASSFAQASPLHF,TGTGCCAGCAGCTTTGCGCAGGCTTCACCCCTCCACTTT
-,TRBV30,TRBJ2-1,once,14,CAWSRASLSGEQFF,TGTGCCTGGAGTCGCGCCAGCCTATCGGGCGAGCAGTTCTTC
-,TRBV3-1/TRBV3-2,TRBJ1-1,-,13,CASSQGLKKGAFF,TGTGCCAGCAGCCAAGGGCTCAAAAAGGGAGCTTTCTTT
TRBD1,TRBV5-5,TRBJ2-3,-,16,CASSPGDRGGTDTQYF,TGTGCCAGCAGCCCGGGGGACAGGGGGGGCACAGATACGCAGTATTTT
-,TRBV30,TRBJ1-2,-,15,CAWQPPNGRGAGYTF,TGTGCCTGGCAGCCCCCAAATGGGAGAGGGGCTGGCTACACCTTC
-,TRBV5-1,TRBJ1-2,-,15,CASSLGVQATYGYTF,TGCGCCAGCAGCTTGGGGGTACAGGCGACGTATGGCTACACCTTC
-,TRBV30,TRBJ1-4,-,14,CAWSHRGANEKLFF,TGTGCCTGGAGTCATAGGGGGGCTAATGAAAAACTGTTTTTT
-,TRBV15,TRBJ1-1,-,14,CATSRSGGYTEAFF,TGTGCCACCAGCAGATCCGGGGGGTACACTGAAGCTTTCTTT
-,TRBV18,TRBJ2-4,-,16,CASSPRRDSVKNIQYF,TGTGCCAGCTCACCAAGGAGGGACAGCGTCAAAAACATTCAGTACTTC
TRBD2,TRBV6-4,TRBJ2-4,-,14,CASSDGGVKNIQYF,TGTGCCAGCAGTGACGGGGGGGTCAAAAACATTCAGTACTTC
-,TRBV30,TRBJ2-3,-,12,CAWSARGDTQYF,TGTGCCTGGAGTGCACGAGGAGATACGCAGTATTTT
-,TRBV3-1/TRBV3-2,TRBJ2-2,-,16,CASSQRTAVNTGELFF,TGTGCCAGCAGCCAAAGAACGGCAGTCAACACCGGGGAGCTGTTTTTT
TRBD1,TRBV19,TRBJ2-2,-,13,CAGERTGTGELFF,TGTGCCGGGGAAAGGACAGGGACCGGGGAGCTGTTTTTT
TRBD1,TRBV6-2/TRBV6-3,TRBJ1-1,-,14,CASSPQTGHTEAFF,TGTGCCAGCAGTCCACAGACAGGGCACACTGAAGCTTTCTTT
-,TRBV4-2,TRBJ1-2,-,16,CASSQVNRGLDYGYTF,TGTGCCAGCAGCCAAGTCAATCGCGGGCTCGACTATGGCTACACCTTC
-,TRBV2,TRBJ1-1,-,15,CASMMFRGANTEAFF,TGTGCCAGCATGATGTTTAGGGGGGCGAACACTGAAGCTTTCTTT
-,TRBV10-2,TRBJ2-5,-,14,CASTRFRGQETQYF,TGCGCCAGCACCCGCTTCCGGGGGCAAGAGACCCAGTACTTC
-,TRBV3-1/TRBV3-2,TRBJ2-5,-,15,CASSQSRRSQETQYF,TGTGCCAGCAGCCAGAGTAGACGATCCCAAGAGACCCAGTACTTC
-,TRBV2,TRBJ1-3,-,11,CASRSGNTIYF,TGTGCCAGCAGGAGTGGAAACACCATATATTTT
-,TRBV19,TRBJ1-1,-,14,CASSVSPGFTEAFF,TGTGCCAGTAGTGTCTCCCCAGGGTTCACTGAAGCTTTCTTT
-,TRBV6-4,TRBJ2-2,-,13,CASSDGATGELFF,TGTGCCAGCAGTGACGGGGCGACCGGGGAGCTGTTTTTT
-,TRBV28,TRBJ1-4,-,15,CASSPIGGRREKLFF,TGTGCCAGCAGCCCCATCGGGGGGCGTCGGGAAAAACTGTTTTTT
-,TRBV7-2,TRBJ2-1,-,13,CASSEGRGNEQFF,TGTGCCAGCAGCGAAGGAAGGGGGAATGAGCAGTTCTTC
TRBD1,TRBV28,TRBJ1-5,-,12,CASRTGNQPQHF,TGTGCCAGTAGGACAGGAAATCAGCCCCAGCATTTT
-,TRBV3-1/TRBV3-2,TRBJ1-1,-,11,CASSLGGEAFF,TGTGCCAGCAGTCTAGGGGGTGAAGCTTTCTTT
-,TRBV7-2,TRBJ1-5,-,15,CASSLNYGGNQPQHF,TGTGCCAGCAGCTTAAACTATGGTGGGAATCAGCCCCAGCATTTT
-,TRBV10-3,TRBJ2-2,-,11,CAIGLTGELFF,TGTGCCATCGGGTTAACCGGGGAGCTGTTTTTT
-,TRBV11-2,TRBJ1-2,-,12,CASSPLYDGYTF,TGTGCCAGCAGCCCCCTCTATGATGGCTACACCTTC
-,TRBV7-3,TRBJ1-5,once,13,CASSPGWNQPQHF,TGTGCCAGCAGCCCCGGCTGGAATCAGCCCCAGCATTTT
-,TRBV19,TRBJ1-5,-,16,CASSNPGANSNQPQHF,TGTGCCAGTAGTAATCCAGGTGCCAATAGCAATCAGCCCCAGCATTTT
-,TRBV30,TRBJ1-1,once,13,CAWIGYRGTEAFF,TGTGCCTGGATTGGTTACCGGGGAACTGAAGCTTTCTTT
TRBD1,TRBV7-2,TRBJ2-1,-,18,CASSWDFWDRDFYNEQFF,TGTGCCAGCAGCTGGGACTTTTGGGACAGGGATTTCTACAATGAGCAGTTCTTC
-,TRBV10-3,TRBJ2-3,-,15,CAISALQTSTDTQYF,TGTGCCATCAGTGCTTTGCAGACTAGCACAGATACGCAGTATTTT
-,TRBV18,TRBJ2-2,-,16,CASSPPGGFGTGELFF,TGTGCCAGCTCACCACCGGGGGGATTTGGAACCGGGGAGCTGTTTTTT
-,TRBV4-1,TRBJ2-1,-,15,CASSQDRGPYNEQFF,TGCGCCAGCAGCCAAGACAGGGGCCCCTACAATGAGCAGTTCTTC
-,TRBV6-5,TRBJ1-1,-,14,CASSPPGSWSEAFF,TGTGCCAGCAGTCCCCCGGGCTCATGGAGTGAAGCTTTCTTT
-,TRBV18,TRBJ2-6,-,15,CASSPNYLGANVLTF,TGTGCCAGCTCACCAAACTACCTCGGGGCCAACGTCCTGACTTTC
-,TRBV29-1,TRBJ1-4,-,14,CSVEDRGSDEKLFF,TGCAGCGTTGAAGATCGGGGGTCCGATGAAAAACTGTTTTTT
-,TRBV27,TRBJ2-7,-,13,CASKGLHAYEQYF,TGTGCCAGCAAGGGACTCCATGCCTACGAGCAGTACTTC
-,TRBV18,TRBJ2-7,-,12,CASSQGIYEQYF,TGTGCCAGCTCACAGGGAATCTACGAGCAGTACTTC
TRBD1,TRBV9,TRBJ2-2,-,16,CASSVAGTELTGELFF,TGTGCCAGCAGCGTAGCGGGGACAGAACTCACCGGGGAGCTGTTTTTT
-,TRBV27,TRBJ1-4,-,18,CASSSRQAGYGTDEKLFF,TGTGCCAGCAGTTCCCGACAGGCCGGTTATGGCACAGATGAAAAACTGTTTTTT
TRBD1,TRBV5-1,TRBJ1-2,-,13,CASSMGQNYGYTF,TGCGCCAGCAGCATGGGACAGAACTATGGCTACACCTTC
-,TRBV7-2,TRBJ2-7,-,14,CASSPVYRDNEQYF,TGTGCCAGCAGCCCAGTCTACAGGGATAACGAGCAGTACTTC
-,TRBV30,TRBJ1-1,many,12,CAWSLMNTEAFF,TGTGCCTGGAGTTTGATGAACACTGAAGCTTTCTTT
TRBD2,TRBV3-1/TRBV3-2,TRBJ2-3,-,16,CASSSTSGGAADTQYF,TGTGCCAGCAGCTCGACTAGCGGGGGGGCGGCAGATACGCAGTATTTT
-,TRBV27,TRBJ2-2,-,16,CASSTPLGRRTGELFF,TGTGCCAGCAGTACCCCGCTGGGGAGGCGAACCGGGGAGCTGTTTTTT
-,TRBV27,TRBJ1-1,-,14,CASSLYWGNTEAFF,TGTGCCAGCAGTTTATACTGGGGGAACACTGAAGCTTTCTTT
TRBD1,TRBV7-6,TRBJ1-6,-,15,CASSLGQGGDSPLHF,TGTGCCAGCAGCTTAGGGCAGGGGGGCGATTCACCCCTCCACTTT
-,TRBV2,TRBJ1-5,-,13,CASSVPGNQPQHF,TGTGCCAGCAGCGTCCCCGGCAATCAGCCCCAGCATTTT
TRBD1,TRBV4-3,TRBJ2-7,-,16,CASSQDLRGSSYEQYF,TGCGCCAGCAGCCAAGATCTCAGGGGGAGTTCCTACGAGCAGTACTTC
-,TRBV5-1,TRBJ2-1,-,20,CASSNPSGQGGTHSYNEQFF,TGCGCCAGCAGCAACCCGTCCGGACAGGGAGGGACGCACTCCTACAATGAGCAGTTCTTC